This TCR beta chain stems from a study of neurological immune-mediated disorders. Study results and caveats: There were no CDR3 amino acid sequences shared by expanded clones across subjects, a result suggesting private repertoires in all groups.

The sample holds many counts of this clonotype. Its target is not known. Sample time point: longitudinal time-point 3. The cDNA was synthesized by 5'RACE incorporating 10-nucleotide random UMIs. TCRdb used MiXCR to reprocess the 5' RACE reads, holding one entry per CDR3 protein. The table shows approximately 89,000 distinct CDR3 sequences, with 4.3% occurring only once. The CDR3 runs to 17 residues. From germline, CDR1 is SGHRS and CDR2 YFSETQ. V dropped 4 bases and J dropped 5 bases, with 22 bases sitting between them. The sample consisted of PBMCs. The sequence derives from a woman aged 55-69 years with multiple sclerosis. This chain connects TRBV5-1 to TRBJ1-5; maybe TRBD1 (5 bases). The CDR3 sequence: CASSAGPLPTRDQPQHF. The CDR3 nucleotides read TGCGCCAGCAGCGCGGGACCCCTACCGACGAGGGATCAGCCCCAGCATTTT.